This T cell receptor (beta chain) appears in the sequencing data of a study of cytomegalovirus exposure and HLA in healthy donors. Study-level points and caveats: A later analysis showed that HLA-associated TCR beta chains had undergone more clonal expansion than equally common others. The study designated about 160 TCR beta chains cytomegalovirus-associated.

Worth noting for this clone: The antigen is undetermined.

The CDR3 length is 16 residues. Looked up from germline, CDR1 is SGHNT and CDR2 is YYREEE (reference sequence). After removal of 3 bases from V and 4 bases from J, the junction contained 8 bases not matched to a gene. The primer mix had 60 Vbeta and 13 Jbeta primers. Clones were read by immunoSEQ multiplex PCR, and TCRdb kept only the in-frame ones, dropping some. The data contain 90,000 to 120,000 clones, over 80% of them singletons. The clonotype originates from a man aged 30-40 years in good health and CMV-seropositive. V usage is TRBV5-4 and J usage is TRBJ2-7, with 12 bases lining up with TRBD1. The sample was PBMCs. The CDR3 DNA is TGTGCCAGCAGCTCTGGCGGGACAGGGGGCAGGTACGAGCAGTACTTC. It specifies CASSSGGTGGRYEQYF.